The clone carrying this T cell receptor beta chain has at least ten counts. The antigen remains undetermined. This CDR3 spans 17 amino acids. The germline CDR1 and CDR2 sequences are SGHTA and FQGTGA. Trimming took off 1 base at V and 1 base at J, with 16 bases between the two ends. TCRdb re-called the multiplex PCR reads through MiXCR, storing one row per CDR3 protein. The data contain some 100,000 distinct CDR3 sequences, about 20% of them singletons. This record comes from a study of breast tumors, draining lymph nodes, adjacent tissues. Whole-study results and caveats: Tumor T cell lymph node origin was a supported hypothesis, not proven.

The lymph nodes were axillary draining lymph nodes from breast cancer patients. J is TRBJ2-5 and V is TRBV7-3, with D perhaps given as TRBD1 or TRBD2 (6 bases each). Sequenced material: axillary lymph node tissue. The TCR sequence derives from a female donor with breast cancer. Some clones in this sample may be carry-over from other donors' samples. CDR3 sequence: CASSLNGGGASQETQYF. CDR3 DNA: TGTGCCAGCAGCTTAAACGGGGGCGGCGCCTCCCAAGAGACCCAGTACTTC.